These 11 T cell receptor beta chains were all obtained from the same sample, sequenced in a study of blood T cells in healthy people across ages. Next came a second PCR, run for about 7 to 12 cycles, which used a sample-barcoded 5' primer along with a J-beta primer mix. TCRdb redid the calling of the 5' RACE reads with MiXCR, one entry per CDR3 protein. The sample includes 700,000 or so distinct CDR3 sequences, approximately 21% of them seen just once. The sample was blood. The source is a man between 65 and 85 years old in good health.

CDR3 DNA sequence: TGCGCCAGCAGCCAAGGCCGGGACGGGTTTGATGAGCAGTTCTTC. It specifies CASSQGRDGFDEQFF. The rearrangement joins TRBV4-1 to TRBJ2-5; the D call may be TRBD1 or TRBD2 (5 bases each). The J call may be faulty, since TRBJ2-1 better matches the DNA end. The CDR3 contains 15 residues. Germline V gene lookup returns CDR1 MGHRA and CDR2 YSYEKL.

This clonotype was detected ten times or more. The CDR3 DNA reads TGTGCCAGCAGCTTAGAAGGGGCGGTGGAGCAGTTCTTC. Its translation is CASSLEGAVEQFF. V and J are TRBV13 and TRBJ2-1, with D possibly matching TRBD1 (5 bases). Deletions cut 1 base from V and 10 bases from J, with 11 bases between. In germline, CDR1 is PRHDT, CDR2 FYEKMQ (reference sequence). This CDR3 comprises 13 residues.

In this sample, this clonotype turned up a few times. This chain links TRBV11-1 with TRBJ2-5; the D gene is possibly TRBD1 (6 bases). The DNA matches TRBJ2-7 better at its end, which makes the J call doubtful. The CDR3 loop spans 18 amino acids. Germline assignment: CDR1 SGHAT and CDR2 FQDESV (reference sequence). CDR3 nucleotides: TGTGCCAGCAGCCTGGAGAGGGACATAGGTCAGCCCTCCTACGAGCAGTACTTC. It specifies CASSLERDIGQPSYEQYF.

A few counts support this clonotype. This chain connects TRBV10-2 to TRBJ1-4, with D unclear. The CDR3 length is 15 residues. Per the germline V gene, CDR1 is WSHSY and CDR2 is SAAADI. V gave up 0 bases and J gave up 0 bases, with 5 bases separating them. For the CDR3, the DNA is TGCGCCAGCAGTGAGTCGGTCGCAACTAATGAAAAACTGTTTTTT. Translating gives CASSESVATNEKLFF.

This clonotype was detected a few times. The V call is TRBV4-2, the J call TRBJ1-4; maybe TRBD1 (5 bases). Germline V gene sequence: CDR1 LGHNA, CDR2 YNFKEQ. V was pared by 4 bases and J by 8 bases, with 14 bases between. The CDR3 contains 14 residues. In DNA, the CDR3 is TGTGCCAGCAGCCCCCCATTGGGGGACGAAAAACTGTTTTTT. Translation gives CASSPPLGDEKLFF.

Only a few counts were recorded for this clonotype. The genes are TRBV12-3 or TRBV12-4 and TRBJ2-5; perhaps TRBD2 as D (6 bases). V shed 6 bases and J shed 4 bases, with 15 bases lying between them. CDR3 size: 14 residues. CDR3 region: CASRELARGETQYF. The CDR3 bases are TGTGCCAGCAGAGAACTAGCTAGGGGAGAGACCCAGTACTTC.

This CDR3 reads CAISGQPGTGTEAFF. In nucleotides, the CDR3 is TGTGCCATCAGTGGACAACCCGGGACGGGCACTGAAGCTTTCTTT. V usage is TRBV10-3 and J usage is TRBJ1-1, with a tentative D call TRBD1 (5 bases). V was pared by 4 bases and J by 4 bases, with 16 bases between. The CDR3 extends over 15 amino acids. From germline, CDR1 is ENHRY and CDR2 SYGVKD.

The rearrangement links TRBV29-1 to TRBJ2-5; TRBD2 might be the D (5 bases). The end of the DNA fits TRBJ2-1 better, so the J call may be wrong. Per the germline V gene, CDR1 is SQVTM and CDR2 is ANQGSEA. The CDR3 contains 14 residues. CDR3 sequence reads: CSVAPTGKHNEQFF. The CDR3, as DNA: TGCAGCGTAGCCCCAACGGGGAAACACAATGAGCAGTTCTTC.

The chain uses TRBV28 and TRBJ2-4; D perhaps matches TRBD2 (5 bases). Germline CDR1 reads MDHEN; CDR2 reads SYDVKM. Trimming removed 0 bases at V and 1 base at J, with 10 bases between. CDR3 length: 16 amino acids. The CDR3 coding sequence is TGTGCCAGCAGTTTATGGTCTACTAGTGCCAAAAACATTCAGTACTTC. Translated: CASSLWSTSAKNIQYF.

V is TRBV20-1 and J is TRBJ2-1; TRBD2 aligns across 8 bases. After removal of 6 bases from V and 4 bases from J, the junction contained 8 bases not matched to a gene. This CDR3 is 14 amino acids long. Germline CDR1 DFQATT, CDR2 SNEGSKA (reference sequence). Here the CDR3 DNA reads TGCAGTGCGGGCACTAGCGGCGCTTACAATGAGCAGTTCTTC. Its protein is CSAGTSGAYNEQFF.

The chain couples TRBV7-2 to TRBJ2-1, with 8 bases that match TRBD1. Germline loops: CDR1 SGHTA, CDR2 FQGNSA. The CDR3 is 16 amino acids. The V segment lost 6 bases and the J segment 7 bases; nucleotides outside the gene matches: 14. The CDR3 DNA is TGTGCCAGCAGTCAAGTACGACAGGGGAATAAGAATGAGCAGTTCTTC. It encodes CASSQVRQGNKNEQFF.